A single T cell receptor (beta chain) is shown here with its context. V dropped 3 bases and J dropped 4; count of bases not matched to a gene: 5. Per germline, CDR1 MNHEY and CDR2 SVGAGI. The CDR3 is 14 amino acids. The data stem from a study of blood T cell repertoires in COVID-19. This table comes from immunoSEQ multiplex PCR, and its TCRdb copy is limited to in-frame clones, with some not included. This table has about 90,000 clones, 80% appearing once. The rearrangement links TRBV6-5 to TRBJ1-1; 7 nucleotides line up with TRBD1. The sequence derives from a woman in her 70s with acute or convalescent COVID-19. Specimen: peripheral blood. CDR3 in DNA: TGTGCCAGCAGTTATGCCGCAGGGGGCACTGAAGCTTTCTTT. Translation gives CASSYAAGGTEAFF.